This T cell receptor (beta chain) was identified during a study of T-cell reconstitution after alpha-beta-depleted transplantation in children (dated by TCRdb to about 2016). Context from the whole study: The study quantitatively tracked T-cell immune reconstitution after TCRalphabeta/CD19-depleted allogeneic hematopoietic cell transplantation in children using TCR repertoire profiling.

Library creation used PCR. These reads were obtained on an Illumina HiSeq 2500. TCR libraries were prepared with molecular barcoding, using unique molecular identifiers to normalize TCRbeta repertoire quantification. In-frame beta chains were kept once TCRdb had trimmed the public reads at Q25 with fastp and called clones with MiXCR. Here each entry gathers all rows of one CDR3 protein and keeps the most common genes and DNA. The sample contains approximately 590,000 distinct CDR3 sequences, about 11% of them found a single time. Together, the top ten hold about 4% of the sample. This clonotype has just a few counts. The antigen it recognizes is unknown. Base-call qualities are not available, and no considerably larger clone is one nucleotide away. V is cut by 6 bases and J by 0 bases, and the space between the germline ends is 12 bases. From the cysteine through the phenylalanine, the CDR3 covers 13 amino acids. Only the CDR3 region is kept as DNA, spanning 39 bases read in frame from base 1. CDR1 and CDR2, looked up from the germline V gene (reference sequence), are DFQATT and SNEGSKA.

The sample here was PBMCs from the stem cell graft donor, taken from the stem cell graft. The V and J segments used are TRBV20-1 and TRBJ2-7; the D gene could be TRBD1 or TRBD2, each one agreeing over 5 bases. The sequence derives from a human donor who donated a stem cell graft to a child with acute myeloid leukemia. The sequence in DNA is TGCAGTGCCATGGGACCCGTCTCCTACGAGCAGTACTTC. This sequence encodes CSAMGPVSYEQYF.